Listed below are T cell receptor beta chains from one sample, sequenced in a study of blood T cell repertoires in COVID-19. The table came from immunoSEQ multiplex PCR; TCRdb's copy has only in-frame clones and leaves some out. Of hundreds of thousands of clones listed, approximately 82% are singletons. The specimen sequenced was peripheral blood. These TCRs come from an elderly woman with active or convalescent COVID-19. Each CDR3 is given with its conserved first and last residue. A D gene is named only where the DNA matches it firmly. Rows give clone size only sometimes, using once, few, many, or a class for an expanded clone.

size,D,J,V,DNA,CDR3
NA,TRBD2,TRBJ2-7,TRBV2,TGTGCCAGCATGGGGTTTAGACTAGCGGGAGTATACGAGCAGTACTTC,CASMGFRLAGVYEQYF
once,NA,TRBJ1-4,TRBV28,TGTGCCAGCAGTTTAGGGGGGGGAACTAATGAAAAACTGTTTTTT,CASSLGGGTNEKLFF
once,NA,TRBJ1-3,TRBV18,TGTGCCAGCTCACCAACGAGACAGAAAATCTCTGGAAACACCATATATTTT,CASSPTRQKISGNTIYF
NA,NA,TRBJ2-5,TRBV24-1,TGTGCCACCAGTCTGGGGGCGGTAGAGACCCAGTACTTC,CATSLGAVETQYF
NA,TRBD2,TRBJ2-1,TRBV5-1,TGCGCCAGCAGCTTGGGGTGGCTAGCGGGGGAGGATGAGCAGTTCTTC,CASSLGWLAGEDEQFF
NA,NA,TRBJ2-5,TRBV3-1/TRBV3-2,TGTGCCAGCAGCCCCAGGGGTAATTTAGAGACCCAGTACTTC,CASSPRGNLETQYF
NA,TRBD2,TRBJ2-5,TRBV10-3,TGTGCCATCAGTGATGGGACTAGCGAGCAAGAGACCCAGTACTTC,CAISDGTSEQETQYF
NA,TRBD1,TRBJ1-4,TRBV28,TGTGCCAGCAGTACCCACCGACAGGGGGCAAGGGAAAAACTGTTTTTT,CASSTHRQGAREKLFF
NA,TRBD1,TRBJ1-1,TRBV29-1,TGCAGCTCTAAACCCAGGGGGTACACTGAAGCTTTCTTT,CSSKPRGYTEAFF
NA,NA,TRBJ2-7,TRBV28,TGTGCCAGCAGAATTGGACAGTCCTACGAGCAGTACTTC,CASRIGQSYEQYF
NA,NA,TRBJ1-2,TRBV6-1,TGTGCCAGCAGTGAGGTGGGCAGGTCTGGCTACACCTTC,CASSEVGRSGYTF
NA,NA,TRBJ2-3,TRBV28,TGTGCCAGCCTCTCTGGACAAGGGCCCGCCACAGATACGCAGTATTTT,CASLSGQGPATDTQYF
NA,TRBD1,TRBJ1-2,TRBV6-6,TGTGCCAGCGAAGGACAGGGATTCTATGGCTACACCTTC,CASEGQGFYGYTF
NA,TRBD2,TRBJ2-2,TRBV27,TGTGCCAGCAGGGCCCCCGGGACTAGTGCCGGGGAGCTGTTTTTT,CASRAPGTSAGELFF
NA,NA,TRBJ1-2,TRBV27,TGTGCCAGCAGCCCCTCATTTGGCAGGGTGCATTTCTATGGCTACACCTTC,CASSPSFGRVHFYGYTF
NA,TRBD1,TRBJ1-2,TRBV3-1/TRBV3-2,TGTGCCAGCAGCCGATCCGGGACAGGCCCCTATGGCTACACCTTC,CASSRSGTGPYGYTF
NA,TRBD2,TRBJ2-1,TRBV11-3,TGTGCCAGCAGCTTAAGAGCGGGAGTCCTCAATGAGCAGTTCTTC,CASSLRAGVLNEQFF
NA,NA,TRBJ2-1,TRBV19,TGTGCCAGTAGCCCCTCGATCGGGGGTGAGCAGTTCTTC,CASSPSIGGEQFF
many,NA,TRBJ1-1,TRBV14,TGTGCCAGCAGCCGAGAGAGATTGGGGAGTCGGACTGAAGCTTTCTTT,CASSRERLGSRTEAFF
NA,TRBD1,TRBJ1-6,TRBV5-1,TGCGCCAGCAGCACCGACAGGGGGGCTTCACCCCTCCACTTT,CASSTDRGASPLHF
NA,NA,TRBJ1-2,TRBV30,TGTGCCTGGAGTGTATACAGTAGCTATGGCTACACCTTC,CAWSVYSSYGYTF
NA,TRBD1,TRBJ2-7,TRBV15,TGTGCCACCAGCAGAGGACAGGGTGGTGAGCAGTACTTC,CATSRGQGGEQYF
NA,TRBD1,TRBJ2-3,TRBV2,TGTGCCAGCAGCTACAGGGGGCCTGACACAGATACGCAGTATTTT,CASSYRGPDTDTQYF
NA,NA,TRBJ2-7,TRBV11-2,TGTGCCAGCAGCCAGACTTTTGAGCAGTACTTC,CASSQTFEQYF
few,TRBD1,TRBJ2-3,TRBV10-3,TGTGCCGTCCGACAGGGTAGGGACACAGATACGCAGTATTTT,CAVRQGRDTDTQYF
NA,TRBD2,TRBJ2-1,TRBV4-1,TGCGCCAGCAGCCAAGAAGGGGGACTAGGTCGGTTCTTC,CASSQEGGLGRFF
NA,TRBD1,TRBJ2-5,TRBV28,TGTGCCAGCAGCCCAAGGACAGGGAGCCGCGTAGAGACCCAGTACTTC,CASSPRTGSRVETQYF
NA,TRBD1,TRBJ1-2,TRBV30,TGTGCCTCCAACAGGGGTGTTTGGGATGGCTACACCTTC,CASNRGVWDGYTF
NA,NA,TRBJ1-1,TRBV3-1/TRBV3-2,TGTGCCAGCAGCCAAGTATTAGGGGGGAGGGCTGAAGCTTTCTTT,CASSQVLGGRAEAFF
NA,TRBD1,TRBJ1-5,TRBV19,TGTGCCAGTAGCCCCGGACAGGGGGCGAATCAGCCCCAGCATTTT,CASSPGQGANQPQHF
NA,NA,TRBJ2-6,TRBV19,TGTGCCAGTAGACAGCCTGGGGCCAACGTCCTGACTTTC,CASRQPGANVLTF
NA,NA,TRBJ2-3,TRBV3-1/TRBV3-2,TGTGCCAGCAGCCAAGATCGTCCAGATACAGATACGCAGTATTTT,CASSQDRPDTDTQYF
NA,TRBD1,TRBJ2-3,TRBV30,TGTGCCTGGAGCCCCCTCCGGGACAGCTTTAGCACAGATACGCAGTATTTT,CAWSPLRDSFSTDTQYF
NA,NA,TRBJ1-6,TRBV7-9,TGTGCCAGCAGCTTACTGGGGGGGGATTCACCCCTCCACTTT,CASSLLGGDSPLHF
NA,NA,TRBJ1-5,TRBV27,TGTGCCAGCAGTTTCGTAACAGGCGAAGGTCAGCCCCAGCATTTT,CASSFVTGEGQPQHF
NA,TRBD1,TRBJ1-4,TRBV6-1,TGTGCCAGCAGTGATGTGGGACAGGGAAATGAAAAACTGTTTTTT,CASSDVGQGNEKLFF
NA,TRBD1,TRBJ1-5,TRBV2,TGTGCCAGCAGGGGGGGACAGGATAGCAATCAGCCCCAGCATTTT,CASRGGQDSNQPQHF
NA,TRBD1,TRBJ1-2,TRBV10-1,TGCGCCAGCAGTGGGACAGGGACATACTATGGCTACACCTTC,CASSGTGTYYGYTF
NA,TRBD1,TRBJ1-1,TRBV2,TGTGCCAGCAGGCCCGAACAGGGGACCCCCGCTGAAGCTTTCTTT,CASRPEQGTPAEAFF
NA,TRBD1,TRBJ2-1,TRBV4-1,TGCGCCAGCAGAATACCGGGACAGGGGGTGCATGAGCAGTTCTTC,CASRIPGQGVHEQFF
NA,NA,TRBJ2-1,TRBV9,TGTGCCAGCAGCGTAGCTACAGCCAATGAGCAGTTCTTC,CASSVATANEQFF
NA,NA,TRBJ1-2,TRBV24-1,TGTGCCACCAGTGATATCAGGGCTGGGGTTCGAGGCTACACCTTC,CATSDIRAGVRGYTF